This T cell receptor (beta chain) was documented in a study of CD4+ T cells in melanoma. The study, taken as a whole, reports: A reported correlation linked neoantigen-specific CD4+ T cells to CD8+, macrophage and B cell function. Neoantigen-specific CD4+ T cells in melanoma reportedly had diverse differentiation states.

As regards this clone: Its cognate antigen is unknown.

Produced via immunoSEQ multiplex PCR; TCRdb's table is partial and in-frame only. The sample shows 110,000 to 150,000 clones, around nine tenths of them seen only once. The CDR3 is 15 amino acids. With V trimmed by 3 bases and J by 7 bases, 7 bases remained unmatched. Germline CDR1 is SGHDT and CDR2 is YYEEEE. The TCR was taken from a human donor with melanoma. V gene TRBV5-6 combines with J gene TRBJ2-3; 11 bases match TRBD1. The CDR3 coding sequence is TGTGCCAGCAGCTCCGGGACAGGGGGGGTGAATACGCAGTATTTT. Its translation: CASSSGTGGVNTQYF.